The rows below give T cell receptor beta chains drawn from one sample of a study of T cell responses to AZD1222 COVID-19 vaccine. The repertoire was sequenced with immunoSEQ multiplex PCR; TCRdb's copy has only in-frame clones and lacks some. The data contain about 140,000 clones, roughly 82% of them singletons. Sequenced here: peripheral blood, sampled on day 0 of AZD1222 vaccination. The receptors derive from an adult in good health. Each CDR3 is given with its conserved first and last residue. The order of the fields is clone size, V gene, J gene, D gene, CDR3 DNA, CDR3 protein. The D gene is left open where the match is weak. A row's size may be missing; if present it is once, few, many or a size class.

clone_size: .
v_call: TRBV6-5
j_call: TRBJ1-5
d_call: .
cdr3_nt: TGTGCCAGCAGTTACTCGTGGAATCAGCCCCAGCATTTT
cdr3_aa: CASSYSWNQPQHF

clone_size: .
v_call: TRBV6-5
j_call: TRBJ1-2
d_call: .
cdr3_nt: TGTGCCAGCAGTTACGGGGGGGCGGTCTTCTATGGCTACACCTTC
cdr3_aa: CASSYGGAVFYGYTF

clone_size: .
v_call: TRBV28
j_call: TRBJ1-2
d_call: .
cdr3_nt: TGTGCCAGCAGTTCAGTAAACTATGGCTACACCTTC
cdr3_aa: CASSSVNYGYTF

clone_size: .
v_call: TRBV6-5
j_call: TRBJ2-5
d_call: .
cdr3_nt: TGTGCCACCTTCCTTCGTGGCAGGGAGGAGACCCAGTACTTC
cdr3_aa: CATFLRGREETQYF

clone_size: .
v_call: TRBV19
j_call: TRBJ2-1
d_call: .
cdr3_nt: TGTGCCAGTAGTATAGGGGGGGTCCAAAGCTCCTACAATGAGCAGTTCTTC
cdr3_aa: CASSIGGVQSSYNEQFF

clone_size: few
v_call: TRBV28
j_call: TRBJ1-4
d_call: .
cdr3_nt: TGTGCCATCAAGGACCTGTATGGTGAAAAACTGTTTTTT
cdr3_aa: CAIKDLYGEKLFF

clone_size: .
v_call: TRBV7-9
j_call: TRBJ1-4
d_call: .
cdr3_nt: TGTGCCAGCAGCTTCCCTAAATCGACAGGACGAACAACTAATGAAAAACTGTTTTTT
cdr3_aa: CASSFPKSTGRTTNEKLFF

clone_size: .
v_call: TRBV6-1
j_call: TRBJ2-3
d_call: .
cdr3_nt: TGTGCCAGCAGTGATGAAGGGCAGGGCACAGATACGCAGTATTTT
cdr3_aa: CASSDEGQGTDTQYF

clone_size: .
v_call: TRBV5-1
j_call: TRBJ2-2
d_call: TRBD1
cdr3_nt: TGCGCCAGCAGCCCTAGACAGGGGGCGAACACCGGGGAGCTGTTTTTT
cdr3_aa: CASSPRQGANTGELFF

clone_size: .
v_call: TRBV6-5
j_call: TRBJ1-6
d_call: .
cdr3_nt: TGTGCCAGTACACAGCGAAACTATAATTCACCCCTCCACTTT
cdr3_aa: CASTQRNYNSPLHF

clone_size: few
v_call: TRBV30
j_call: TRBJ2-7
d_call: TRBD1
cdr3_nt: TGTGCCTGGAGTGTAGGGGACAGCTACGAGCAGTACTTC
cdr3_aa: CAWSVGDSYEQYF

clone_size: .
v_call: TRBV2
j_call: TRBJ1-5
d_call: TRBD1
cdr3_nt: TGTGCCAGCAGTCGGGACAGGGTTAGCAATCAGCCCCAGCATTTT
cdr3_aa: CASSRDRVSNQPQHF

clone_size: .
v_call: TRBV28
j_call: TRBJ2-6
d_call: .
cdr3_nt: TGTGCCAGCAGTCTTCAGACAGGGGCCAACGTCCTGACTTTC
cdr3_aa: CASSLQTGANVLTF

clone_size: .
v_call: TRBV3-1/TRBV3-2
j_call: TRBJ1-4
d_call: TRBD1
cdr3_nt: TGTGCCAGCAGCCCGACAGGGGCAACTAATGAAAAACTGTTTTTT
cdr3_aa: CASSPTGATNEKLFF

clone_size: .
v_call: TRBV27
j_call: TRBJ2-1
d_call: TRBD2
cdr3_nt: TGTGCCACCTCTCTAGCGGGGGGAATCACTGGTGAGCAGTTCTTC
cdr3_aa: CATSLAGGITGEQFF

clone_size: .
v_call: TRBV11-1
j_call: TRBJ2-1
d_call: .
cdr3_nt: TGTGCCAGCAGCTTATTCCAGGGCAGCAATGAGCAGTTCTTC
cdr3_aa: CASSLFQGSNEQFF

clone_size: .
v_call: TRBV7-2
j_call: TRBJ2-1
d_call: .
cdr3_nt: TGTGCCAGCAGCTTCAATTGGGACAACTCCTACAATGAGCAGTTCTTC
cdr3_aa: CASSFNWDNSYNEQFF

clone_size: .
v_call: TRBV19
j_call: TRBJ2-7
d_call: .
cdr3_nt: TGTGCCAGTAGCCCGGACAACACCTACGAGCAGTACTTC
cdr3_aa: CASSPDNTYEQYF

clone_size: .
v_call: TRBV19
j_call: TRBJ1-6
d_call: TRBD1
cdr3_nt: TGTGCCAGTAGTACTCCGACAGGGAGAATTTCACCCCTCCACTTT
cdr3_aa: CASSTPTGRISPLHF

clone_size: .
v_call: TRBV28
j_call: TRBJ1-4
d_call: .
cdr3_nt: TGTGCCAGCAGTTCCTTAGGACGGACCTCGGGTGAAAAACTGTTTTTT
cdr3_aa: CASSSLGRTSGEKLFF

clone_size: .
v_call: TRBV5-1
j_call: TRBJ1-1
d_call: TRBD1
cdr3_nt: TGCGCCAGCAGCCCTTTACAGGGGACCCTGATGAACACTGAAGCTTTCTTT
cdr3_aa: CASSPLQGTLMNTEAFF

clone_size: .
v_call: TRBV5-4
j_call: TRBJ1-2
d_call: TRBD1
cdr3_nt: TGTGCCAGCAGCTTCAGAAGTGGACAGGGGGTAGGTGGCTACACCTTC
cdr3_aa: CASSFRSGQGVGGYTF

clone_size: few
v_call: TRBV7-2
j_call: TRBJ2-7
d_call: TRBD1
cdr3_nt: TGTGCCAGCAGCTTAGGAGGGGTGACAGGGAGTCAGTACTTC
cdr3_aa: CASSLGGVTGSQYF

clone_size: .
v_call: TRBV28
j_call: TRBJ2-7
d_call: TRBD1
cdr3_nt: TGTGCCAGCAGTCCCCCGGACAGGGATCCGTACTTC
cdr3_aa: CASSPPDRDPYF

clone_size: once
v_call: TRBV5-1
j_call: TRBJ1-4
d_call: .
cdr3_nt: TGCGCCAGCAGCGAGGGACGGAGGGGAGAAAAACTGTTTTTT
cdr3_aa: CASSEGRRGEKLFF

clone_size: .
v_call: TRBV28
j_call: TRBJ2-7
d_call: TRBD1
cdr3_nt: TGTGCCAGCAGTTTATCCCGGACAGGAGTCATAGAGCAGTACTTC
cdr3_aa: CASSLSRTGVIEQYF

clone_size: .
v_call: TRBV6-5
j_call: TRBJ1-1
d_call: .
cdr3_nt: TGTGCCAGCAGAGCCCCCACCGTGAGAAACACTGAAGCTTTCTTT
cdr3_aa: CASRAPTVRNTEAFF

clone_size: .
v_call: TRBV24-1
j_call: TRBJ1-2
d_call: .
cdr3_nt: TGTGCCACCAGTGATCAGGGAGGGAATGGCTACACCTTC
cdr3_aa: CATSDQGGNGYTF

clone_size: once
v_call: TRBV5-5
j_call: TRBJ1-6
d_call: .
cdr3_nt: TGTGCCAGCAGCTTGGCCGGGTCAGGGGTATCACCCCTCCACTTT
cdr3_aa: CASSLAGSGVSPLHF

clone_size: .
v_call: TRBV28
j_call: TRBJ1-2
d_call: .
cdr3_nt: TGTGCCAGCAGTTCCACCAAACAGGGCTCCTATGGCTACACCTTC
cdr3_aa: CASSSTKQGSYGYTF

clone_size: once
v_call: TRBV27
j_call: TRBJ1-5
d_call: .
cdr3_nt: TGTGCCAGCAGTAAGGGACCCGAGGGGGAGTCGGCCCAGCATTTT
cdr3_aa: CASSKGPEGESAQHF

clone_size: .
v_call: TRBV11-3
j_call: TRBJ1-1
d_call: .
cdr3_nt: TGTGCCAGCAGCTTAGAGGCAGGGTCTGAAGCTTTCTTT
cdr3_aa: CASSLEAGSEAFF

clone_size: .
v_call: TRBV5-1
j_call: TRBJ1-1
d_call: .
cdr3_nt: TGCGCCAGCAGCTTGGACAGGCAGAACACTGAAGCTTTCTTT
cdr3_aa: CASSLDRQNTEAFF

clone_size: .
v_call: TRBV10-2
j_call: TRBJ2-7
d_call: TRBD2
cdr3_nt: TGCGCCAGCAGCGCCTCTTTGACTAGCGCCTACGAGCAGTACTTC
cdr3_aa: CASSASLTSAYEQYF

clone_size: .
v_call: TRBV5-4
j_call: TRBJ1-2
d_call: TRBD1
cdr3_nt: TGTGCCAGCAGCTTAAGAAACAGGGGGCGGGAGGGCTACACCTTC
cdr3_aa: CASSLRNRGREGYTF

clone_size: .
v_call: TRBV29-1
j_call: TRBJ1-5
d_call: .
cdr3_nt: TGCAGCGTCGGGACGGCTAGTCAGCCCCAGCATTTT
cdr3_aa: CSVGTASQPQHF

clone_size: .
v_call: TRBV28
j_call: TRBJ1-5
d_call: .
cdr3_nt: TGTGCCAGCAGTTTGGGGCAGGGAACTGGCCAGCCCCAGCATTTT
cdr3_aa: CASSLGQGTGQPQHF

clone_size: .
v_call: TRBV4-2
j_call: TRBJ2-5
d_call: .
cdr3_nt: TGTGCCAGCAGCCAAGAAGGTGAGACCCAGTACTTC
cdr3_aa: CASSQEGETQYF

clone_size: once
v_call: TRBV2
j_call: TRBJ1-6
d_call: TRBD1
cdr3_nt: TGTGCCAGCAGTCGGGACAGGGGTGGTTCACCCCTCCACTTT
cdr3_aa: CASSRDRGGSPLHF

clone_size: .
v_call: TRBV12-3/TRBV12-4
j_call: TRBJ1-1
d_call: .
cdr3_nt: TGTGCCAGCGGTTCTCTTGAAGCTTTCTTT
cdr3_aa: CASGSLEAFF